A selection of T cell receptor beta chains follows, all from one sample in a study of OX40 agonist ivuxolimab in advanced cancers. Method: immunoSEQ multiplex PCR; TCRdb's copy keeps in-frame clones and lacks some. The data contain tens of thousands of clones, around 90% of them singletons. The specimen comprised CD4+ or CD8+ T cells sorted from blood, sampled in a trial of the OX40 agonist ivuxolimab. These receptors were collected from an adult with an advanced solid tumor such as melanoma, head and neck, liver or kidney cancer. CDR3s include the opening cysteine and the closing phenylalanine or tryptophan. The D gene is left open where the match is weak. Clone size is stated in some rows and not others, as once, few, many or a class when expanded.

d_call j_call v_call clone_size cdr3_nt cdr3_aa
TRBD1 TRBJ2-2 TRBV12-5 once TGTGCTAGTGGTGCTGGACAGGCGAACACCGGGGAGCTGTTTTTT CASGAGQANTGELFF
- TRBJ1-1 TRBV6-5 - TGTGCCAGCAAACCCGGACGGTTGAACACTGAAGCTTTCTTT CASKPGRLNTEAFF
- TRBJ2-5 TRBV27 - TGTGCCAGCAGTTTATCGAGGGGGATGGAAGAGACCCAGTACTTC CASSLSRGMEETQYF
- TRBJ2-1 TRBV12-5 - TGTGCTAGTGGCACGGGTGGGGCCGCCAGCCACAATGAGCAGTTCTTC CASGTGGAASHNEQFF
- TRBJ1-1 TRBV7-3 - TGTGCCAGCAGCTCAGGGACTAACACTGAAGCTTTCTTT CASSSGTNTEAFF
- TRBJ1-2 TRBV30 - TGTGCCTGGAGCCTAAAAAACTATGGCTACACCTTC CAWSLKNYGYTF
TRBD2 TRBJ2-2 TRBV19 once TGTGCCAGTAGTAAAAGGCTAGCGGGAGGGTACACCGGGGAGCTGTTTTTT CASSKRLAGGYTGELFF
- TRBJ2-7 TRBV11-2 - TGTGCCAGCAGCTTAAGCGGTTACGAGCAGTACTTC CASSLSGYEQYF
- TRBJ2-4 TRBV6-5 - TGTGCCAGCAGTTACTCGGCGGTCCTCGGGAACATTCAGTACTTC CASSYSAVLGNIQYF
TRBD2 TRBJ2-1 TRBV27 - TGTGCCAGCAGTTTATCAGGTCGACTAGCGATGCGTGGTAATGAGCAGTTCTTC CASSLSGRLAMRGNEQFF
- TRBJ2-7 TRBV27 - TGTGCCAGCAGTTTCAACGGGGGCCCCTACGAGCAGTACTTC CASSFNGGPYEQYF
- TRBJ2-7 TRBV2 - TGTGCCAGCGGAGGGACTGGGAACTACGAGCAGTACTTC CASGGTGNYEQYF
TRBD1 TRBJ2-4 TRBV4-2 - TGTGCCAGCAGCCAAGGCCGGGACAGGGCCAAAAACATTCAGTACTTC CASSQGRDRAKNIQYF
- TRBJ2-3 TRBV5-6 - TGTGCCAGCAGCTTGAATACAGGGCTGGAAACAGATACGCAGTATTTT CASSLNTGLETDTQYF
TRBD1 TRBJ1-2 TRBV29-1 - TGCAGCGTTGAAGAGGGACAGGTCCGGGGTGGCTACACCTTC CSVEEGQVRGGYTF
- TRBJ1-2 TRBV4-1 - TGCGCCAGCAGCCAAGGTACAGGGACTTGGTATGGCTACACCTTC CASSQGTGTWYGYTF
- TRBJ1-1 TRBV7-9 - TGTGCCAGCAGCCGGGTCCCTATGAACACTGAAGCTTTCTTT CASSRVPMNTEAFF
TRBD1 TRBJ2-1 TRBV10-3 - TGTGCCATCAGGTGGGGCTCGACAGGGGATCCCTACAATGAGCAGTTCTTC CAIRWGSTGDPYNEQFF
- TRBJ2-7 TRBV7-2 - TGTGCCAGCAGCCCTCTAGGGGGGACAGATATAAGCGAGCAGTACTTC CASSPLGGTDISEQYF
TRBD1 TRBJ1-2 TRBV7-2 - TGTGCCAGCAGCTTAAGACAGGGGGCTGGCGATGGCTACACCTTC CASSLRQGAGDGYTF
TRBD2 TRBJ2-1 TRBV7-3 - TGTGCCAGCAGCTCGAGTCCCGGGACTAGCGGGATCTACAATGAGCAGTTCTTC CASSSSPGTSGIYNEQFF
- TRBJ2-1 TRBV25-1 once TGTGCCAGCACCCCCTTCGGGAAGGATGAGCAGTTCTTC CASTPFGKDEQFF
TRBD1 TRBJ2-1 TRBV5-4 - TGTGCCAGCAGCTTGGATCCGACAGGGGCCTACAATGAGCAGTTCTTC CASSLDPTGAYNEQFF
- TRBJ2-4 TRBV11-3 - TGTGCCAGCAGTCCGACAGGAGTAGCCAAAAACATTCAGTACTTC CASSPTGVAKNIQYF
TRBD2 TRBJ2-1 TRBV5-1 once TGCGCCAGCAGCTTGGGTAGCGGGAGCAATGAGCAGTTCTTC CASSLGSGSNEQFF
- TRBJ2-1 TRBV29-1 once TGCAGCGTTGTTCCGGAATACAATGAGCAGTTCTTC CSVVPEYNEQFF
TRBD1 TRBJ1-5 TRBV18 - TGTGCCAGCTCACCACTCGAGGGGCAGGGGGATCAGCCCCAGCATTTT CASSPLEGQGDQPQHF
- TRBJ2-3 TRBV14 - TGTGCCAGCAGCCATAAAAGGGGCTACAGGGGGAGGGCGCCTTACACAGATACGCAGTATTTT CASSHKRGYRGRAPYTDTQYF